This T cell receptor beta chain was found in a study of shared clonotypes between healthy human individuals. For the study at large: The study drew on a couple of women and a few men aged 18 to 49 as donors.

Note on this clone: The target antigen is unknown.

Sequencing used immunoSEQ multiplex PCR; TCRdb keeps in-frame clones, though not all of them. The sample includes roughly 2 million clones, roughly 94% of them seen just once. Findings and caveats of the study: The study sampled only blood, and tissue repertoires likely differ. Some clonotypes were shared by all four sorted-subset donors, while others were not shared. The non-shared ones had lower generation probabilities than the shared ones.

Looked up from germline, CDR1 is LNHDA and CDR2 is SQIVND (reference sequence). The junction had 5 bases not matched to a gene; V was cut back by 10 bases and J by 1 base. The CDR3 loop spans 13 amino acids. Recent vaccinations or acute infections were absent in the healthy HIV-negative adult donors. Material: naive CD4+ T cells sorted from blood. Subset specified: CD45RA+ positively selected. This chain connects TRBV19 to TRBJ1-1; TRBD1 aligns across 8 bases. The clonotype originates from a man aged 18 to 29 in good health. CDR3 in DNA: TGTGCCATTTCCCAGGGGGCGAACACTGAAGCTTTCTTT. Translating gives CAISQGANTEAFF.